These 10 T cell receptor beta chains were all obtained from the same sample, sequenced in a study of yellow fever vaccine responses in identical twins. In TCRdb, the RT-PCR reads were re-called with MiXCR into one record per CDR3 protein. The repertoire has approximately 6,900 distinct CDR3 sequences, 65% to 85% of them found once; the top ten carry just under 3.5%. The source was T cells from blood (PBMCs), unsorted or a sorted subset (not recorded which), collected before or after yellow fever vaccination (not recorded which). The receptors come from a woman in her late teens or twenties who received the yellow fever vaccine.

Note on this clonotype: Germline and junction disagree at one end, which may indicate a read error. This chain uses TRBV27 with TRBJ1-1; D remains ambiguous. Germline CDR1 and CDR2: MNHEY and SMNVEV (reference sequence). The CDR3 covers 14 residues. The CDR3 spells CASRLSRRNTEAFF. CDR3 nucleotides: TGTGCCAGCAGATTATCTAGGAGGAACACTGAAGCTTTCTTT.

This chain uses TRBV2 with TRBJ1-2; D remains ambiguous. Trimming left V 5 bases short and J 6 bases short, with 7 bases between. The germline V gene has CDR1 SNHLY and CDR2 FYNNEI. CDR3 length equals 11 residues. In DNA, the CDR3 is TGTGCCAGCAGTTTGAGAAATGGCTACACCTTC. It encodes CASSLRNGYTF.

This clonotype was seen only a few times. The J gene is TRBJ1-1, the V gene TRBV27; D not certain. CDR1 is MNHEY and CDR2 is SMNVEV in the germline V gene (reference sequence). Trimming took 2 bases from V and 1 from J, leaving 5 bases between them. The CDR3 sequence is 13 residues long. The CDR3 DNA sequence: TGTGCCAGCAGTTTAGGGCCGAACACTGAAGCTTTCTTT. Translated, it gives CASSLGPNTEAFF.

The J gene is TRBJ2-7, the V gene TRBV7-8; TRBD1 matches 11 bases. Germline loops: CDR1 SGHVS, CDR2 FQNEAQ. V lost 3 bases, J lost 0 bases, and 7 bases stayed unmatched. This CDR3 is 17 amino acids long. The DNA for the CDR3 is TGTGCCAGCAGCTTTCTACCGGGACAGGGGGGCTCCTACGAGCAGTACTTC. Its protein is CASSFLPGQGGSYEQYF.

The chain's CDR3 is CASRGTGEHNEQFF. In nucleotides, the CDR3 is TGTGCCAGCAGAGGGACAGGGGAACACAATGAGCAGTTCTTC. The chain couples TRBV6-1 to TRBJ2-1, with 10 bases that match TRBD1. This CDR3 is 14 amino acids long. Germline assignment: CDR1 MNHNS and CDR2 SASEGT. Trimming removed 6 bases from V and 5 bases from J; junction bases left unmatched: 4.

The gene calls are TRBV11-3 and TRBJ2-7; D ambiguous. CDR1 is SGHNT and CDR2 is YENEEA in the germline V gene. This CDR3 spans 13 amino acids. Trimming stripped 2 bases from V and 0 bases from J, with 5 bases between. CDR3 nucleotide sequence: TGTGCCAGCAGCTTACCAGACTCCTACGAGCAGTACTTC. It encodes CASSLPDSYEQYF.

CDR3 nucleotide sequence: TGCGCCAGCAGCCCAGCGGGGTCCTCCTACGAGCAGTACTTC. Its protein is CASSPAGSSYEQYF. The chain uses TRBV4-1 and TRBJ2-7; TRBD2 matches at 7 bases. CDR1 and CDR2 (germline): MGHRA, YSYEKL. V was pared by 4 bases and J by 0 bases, with 3 bases of the junction left unmatched. This CDR3 has 14 residues.

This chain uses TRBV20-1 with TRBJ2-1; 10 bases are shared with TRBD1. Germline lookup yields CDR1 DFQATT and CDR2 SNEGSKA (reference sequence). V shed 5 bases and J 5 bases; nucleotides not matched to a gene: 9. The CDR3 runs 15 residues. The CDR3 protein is CSAPRSGTGDNEQFF. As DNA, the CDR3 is TGCAGTGCTCCGAGGAGCGGGACAGGGGACAATGAGCAGTTCTTC.

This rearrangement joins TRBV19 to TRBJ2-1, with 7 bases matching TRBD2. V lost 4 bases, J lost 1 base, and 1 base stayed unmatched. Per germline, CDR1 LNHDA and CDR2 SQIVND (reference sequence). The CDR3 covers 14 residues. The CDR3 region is CASSRGGSYNEQFF. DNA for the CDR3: TGTGCCAGTAGTAGGGGGGGGTCCTACAATGAGCAGTTCTTC. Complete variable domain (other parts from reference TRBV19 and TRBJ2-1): DGGITQSPKYLFRKEGQNVTLSCEQNLNHDAMYWYRQDPGQGLRLIYYSQIVNDFQKGDIAEGYSVSREKKESFPLTVTSAQKNPTAFYLCASSRGGSYNEQFFGPGTRLTVL.

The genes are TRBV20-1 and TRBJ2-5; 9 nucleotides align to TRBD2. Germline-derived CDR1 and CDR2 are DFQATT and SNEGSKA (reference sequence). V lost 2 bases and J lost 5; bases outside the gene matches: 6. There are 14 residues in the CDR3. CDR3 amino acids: CSARLAGAMETQYF. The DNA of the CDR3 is TGCAGTGCTAGATTAGCGGGAGCTATGGAGACCCAGTACTTC.